The T cell receptor beta chain described here comes from a study of T cell changes during pregnancy in multiple sclerosis. Comments on this clone: The sample carries other DNA sequences with the same CDR3.

Trimming stripped 4 bases from V and 1 base from J, with 6 bases between. This CDR3 comprises 13 residues. Germline CDR1 and CDR2: LNHDA and SQIVND (reference sequence). TCRdb's table, derived via immunoSEQ multiplex PCR, lists solely in-frame clones and lacks some. The sample includes under 65,000 clones, around nine tenths of them seen just once. The sequence was obtained from a female donor with multiple sclerosis, enrolled in a pregnancy study. The specimen was peripheral blood, collected in the second trimester of pregnancy. The chain couples TRBV19 to TRBJ2-3, with a weak D call TRBD2 (6 bases). Written as DNA, the CDR3 is TGTGCCAGTAGTAGGGGGGGCACAGATACGCAGTATTTT. Protein sequence: CASSRGGTDTQYF.